These 16 T cell receptor beta chains were sequenced from one sample in a study of cytomegalovirus exposure and HLA in healthy donors. Primers included in the PCR were 60 Vbeta and 13 Jbeta primers. Sequenced by immunoSEQ multiplex PCR; TCRdb stores in-frame clones only, minus some. The listing contains about 200,000 clones. Sequenced input: PBMCs. The receptor source for this set is a woman aged 25-40 years in good health and CMV-seropositive.

Regarding this clone: One junction end disagrees with the germline gene, perhaps due to a read error. The chain uses TRBV6-6 and TRBJ2-1; D possibly corresponds to TRBD2 (6 bases). This CDR3 has 16 amino acids. Germline CDR1 and CDR2: MNHNY and SVGAGI (reference sequence). The DNA for the CDR3 is TGTGCCAGCAGTTACTCTAACGCGGGGCCCCTTATGGGTTCGCTCTTC. Translation gives CASSYSNAGPLMGSLF.

The rearrangement links TRBV27 to TRBJ1-2; tentative D call: TRBD1 (5 bases). In germline, CDR1 is MNHEY, CDR2 SMNVEV (reference sequence). The ends were cut back, 7 bases at V and 4 bases at J, with 19 bases in the middle. The CDR3 covers 15 residues. The CDR3 loop reads CASTPGWGDGYGYTF. CDR3 sequence (DNA): TGTGCCAGCACCCCGGGGTGGGGGGATGGCTATGGCTACACCTTC.

The chain has TRBV5-1 and TRBJ2-2; 9 bases are a match to TRBD1. V shed 0 bases and J 6 bases; nucleotides not matched to a gene: 6. The length of the CDR3 is 16 residues. Per germline, CDR1 SGHRS and CDR2 YFSETQ. As DNA, the CDR3 is TGCGCCAGCAGCTTGGTGGGACAGGGAACAGCCGGGGAGCTGTTTTTT. It is translated as CASSLVGQGTAGELFF. The full variable domain, its missing parts supplied by reference TRBV5-1 and TRBJ2-2, is KAGVTQTPRYLIKTRGQQVTLSCSPISGHRSVSWYQQTPGQGLQFLFEYFSETQRNKGNFPGRFSGRQFSNSRSEMNVSTLELGDSALYLCASSLVGQGTAGELFFGEGSRLTVL.

The chain joins TRBV7-9 to TRBJ1-1; 10 nucleotides match TRBD1. The V gene end was trimmed by 8 bases and the J gene end by 3 bases; junction bases not matched to a gene: 3. The CDR3 extends over 13 amino acids. CDR1 and CDR2 (germline): SEHNR, FQNEAQ (reference sequence). CDR3 region: CASDRGPDTEAFF. CDR3 nucleotide sequence: TGTGCCAGCGACAGGGGGCCCGACACTGAAGCTTTCTTT. Looking up the rest from reference TRBV7-9 and TRBJ1-1 gives the full variable domain: DTGVSQNPRHKITKRGQNVTFRCDPISEHNRLYWYRQTLGQGPEFLTYFQNEAQLEKSRLLSDRFSAERPKGSFSTLEIQRTEQGDSAMYLCASDRGPDTEAFFGQGTRLTVV.

The V gene is TRBV7-8, the J gene TRBJ2-3, with 9 positions matching TRBD2. Germline-derived CDR1 and CDR2 are SGHVS and FQNEAQ. The CDR3 spans 16 residues. The trim removed 3 bases at V and 2 bases at J, leaving 6 bases unmatched. The CDR3 bases are TGTGCCAGCAGCTTTACTGGGACTAGCTTCACAGATACGCAGTATTTT. It specifies CASSFTGTSFTDTQYF. The entire variable domain, with the rest obtained from reference TRBV7-8 and TRBJ2-3, is as follows: GAGVSQSPRYKVAKRGQDVALRCDPISGHVSLFWYQQALGQGPEFLTYFQNEAQLDKSGLPSDRFFAERPEGSVSTLKIQRTQQEDSAVYLCASSFTGTSFTDTQYFGPGTRLTVL.

The chain couples TRBV28 to TRBJ1-1; D is unclear. CDR1 and CDR2 from the germline V gene are MDHEN and SYDVKM. This CDR3 comprises 11 residues. Trimming cost V 7 bases and J 3 bases, with 6 bases left between them. The CDR3 DNA follows: TGTGCCAGCAATACGGACACTGAAGCTTTCTTT. Protein: CASNTDTEAFF.

J is TRBJ2-3 and V is TRBV11-2; 7 nucleotides align to TRBD2. CDR3 length: 17 amino acids. The V gene's germline CDR1 is SGHAT and CDR2 FQNNGV. V was clipped by 1 base and J by 4 bases; unmatched bases: 11. The CDR3 here is CASSLAVAGQFPDTQYF. CDR3 DNA: TGTGCCAGCAGCTTAGCGGTAGCGGGCCAGTTCCCAGATACGCAGTATTTT. The whole variable domain, filled in from reference TRBV11-2 and TRBJ2-3, reads EAGVAQSPRYKIIEKRQSVAFWCNPISGHATLYWYQQILGQGPKLLIQFQNNGVVDDSQLPKDRFSAERLKGVDSTLKIQPAKLEDSAVYLCASSLAVAGQFPDTQYFGPGTRLTVL.

The chain recombines TRBV15 with TRBJ2-3; tentatively, D is TRBD1 (6 bases). The V gene's germline CDR1 is LNHNV and CDR2 YYDKDF (reference sequence). V dropped 4 bases and J dropped 4 bases, with 12 bases sitting between them. The length of the CDR3 is 14 residues. The CDR3 sequence is CATSIPGVADTQYF. The CDR3 DNA follows: TGTGCCACCAGCATACCAGGGGTGGCAGATACGCAGTATTTT.

This chain joins TRBV5-1 and TRBJ1-2; possible D gene TRBD1, 6 bases. Trimming removed 1 base from V and 3 bases from J, with 10 bases in between. The V gene's germline CDR1 is SGHRS and CDR2 YFSETQ. The CDR3 covers 14 residues. CDR3 coding DNA: TGCGCCAGCAGCTTGTCGACAGGACACTATGGCTACACCTTC. The encoded protein is CASSLSTGHYGYTF.

The chain recombines TRBV9 with TRBJ2-1, with D uncertain. CDR1 and CDR2 from the germline V gene are SGDLS and YYNGEE. Trimming pared 0 bases from V and 1 base from J, leaving 8 bases between. This CDR3 is built from 15 residues. CDR3 region: CASSVAAASYNEQFF. CDR3 DNA sequence: TGTGCCAGCAGCGTAGCGGCGGCGTCCTACAATGAGCAGTTCTTC.

The chain uses TRBV27 and TRBJ2-7, with 8 positions matching TRBD2. The V gene end was trimmed by 8 bases and the J gene end by 0 bases; junction bases not matched to a gene: 9. This CDR3 spans 15 amino acids. CDR1 and CDR2 from the germline V gene are MNHEY and SMNVEV (reference sequence). CDR3 DNA: TGTGCCAGCGGGTTTACTAGCGGATTCTCCTACGAGCAGTACTTC. Translated, it gives CASGFTSGFSYEQYF.

The rearrangement links TRBV4-1 to TRBJ1-5, with 8 bases fitting TRBD1. The CDR3 runs to 15 residues. After removal of 1 base from V and 4 bases from J, the junction contained 3 bases not matched to a gene. Per germline, CDR1 MGHRA and CDR2 YSYEKL. The CDR3 DNA is TGCGCCAGCAGCCAAGTAACAGGGGGAAATCAGCCCCAGCATTTT. It encodes CASSQVTGGNQPQHF.

The chain links TRBV27 to TRBJ2-2; weak D call: TRBD1 (6 bases). This CDR3 has 14 residues. Germline CDR1 is MNHEY and CDR2 is SMNVEV (reference sequence). V was cut by 8 bases and J by 1 base, with 11 bases left in between. In DNA, the CDR3 is TGTGCCAGCTCGGACAGCGTGAACACCGGGGAGCTGTTTTTT. Protein sequence: CASSDSVNTGELFF.

The rearrangement uses TRBV18 and TRBJ2-3; maybe TRBD2 (5 bases). This CDR3 is built from 14 residues. Per germline, CDR1 KGHSH and CDR2 LQKENI. V shed 3 bases and J shed 5 bases, with 12 bases lying between them. The chain's CDR3 is CASSPSESGDTQYF. CDR3 nucleotides: TGTGCCAGCTCACCTAGCGAATCAGGAGATACGCAGTATTTT.

The chain recombines TRBV18 with TRBJ2-1; TRBD2 matches at 8 bases. The CDR3 covers 17 residues. Unmatched junction bases numbered 9, after V lost 3 bases and J lost 2 bases. Germline V CDR1 and CDR2: KGHSH, LQKENI. The CDR3, as DNA: TGTGCCAGCTCACCCTATCTTAGCGGGGCCCCCTACAATGAGCAGTTCTTC. Translating it yields CASSPYLSGAPYNEQFF. Full variable domain (remainder filled in from reference TRBV18 and TRBJ2-1): NAGVMQNPRHLVRRRGQEARLRCSPMKGHSHVYWYRQLPEEGLKFMVYLQKENIIDESGMPKERFSAEFPKEGPSILRIQQVVRGDSAAYFCASSPYLSGAPYNEQFFGPGTRLTVL.

The J gene is TRBJ1-4, the V gene TRBV5-5, with D maybe TRBD1 (5 bases). The CDR3 consists of 16 residues. Germline loops: CDR1 SGHKS, CDR2 YYEKEE (reference sequence). Between the trimmed V and J ends, which lost 2 bases and 7 bases, there was a span of 18 bases. CDR3 coding DNA: TGTGCCAGCAGCTTTTTCCCCTCTCCGGGGGGTGAAAAACTGTTTTTT. Its translation: CASSFFPSPGGEKLFF.